A single sample gave rise to the 27 T cell receptor beta chains below, sequenced in a study of shared clonotypes between healthy human individuals. Assay: immunoSEQ multiplex PCR; the TCRdb copy retains only in-frame clones and omits some. The data contain about 600,000 clones, roughly 98% of them seen just once; the ten biggest clones take up approximately 0.3%. Positive CCR7 selection of CD45RO-negative cells yielded the naive CD8 cells, and terminally differentiated effector memory CD45RA+ cells were excluded. Input material: naive CD8+ T cells sorted from blood. All receptors come from a man younger than 40 in good health.

J is TRBJ2-1 and V is TRBV5-6, with TRBD2 as a possible D gene (6 bases). V lost 3 bases and J 0 bases, leaving 22 bases between the germline ends. CDR1 SGHDT and CDR2 YYEEEE come from the germline V gene. The CDR3 runs to 19 residues. CDR3 bases: TGTGCCAGCAGCTCAACACCCAACCTAGCGAAGAGCTCCTACAATGAGCAGTTCTTC. Its translation is CASSSTPNLAKSSYNEQFF.

V and J are TRBV21-1 and TRBJ1-5. TRBV21-1 is classified as a pseudogene. This CDR3 spans 16 amino acids. The CDR3 coding sequence is TGTGCCAGCAGCAAAGACCTGGTTAGAAGCAATCAGCCCCAGCATTTT. The encoded protein is CASSKDLVRSNQPQHF.

The chain couples TRBV5-1 to TRBJ2-3, with 14 bases that match TRBD2. The CDR3 has 18 residues. Germline V gene lookup returns CDR1 SGHRS and CDR2 YFSETQ. Trimming took 4 bases from V and 3 from J; bases not matched to a gene: 10. CDR3 sequence reads: CASSVTGTSGSRTDTQYF. Here the CDR3 DNA reads TGCGCCAGCAGCGTGACCGGGACTAGCGGGAGTCGGACAGATACGCAGTATTTT.

This chain connects TRBV27 to TRBJ2-5; possible D gene TRBD2, 6 bases. Germline CDR1 MNHEY, CDR2 SMNVEV (reference sequence). This CDR3 is built from 15 residues. The V end lost 8 bases, the J end lost 2 bases, and 18 bases lay between the germline ends. CDR3 nucleotide sequence: TGTGCCAGCTCCGGTAGGGCGGGATTACAAGAGACCCAGTACTTC. Its translation: CASSGRAGLQETQYF.

This clone has a single count. The genes are TRBV4-1 and TRBJ2-7, with D hard to call. Germline CDR1 reads MGHRA; CDR2 reads YSYEKL. Trimming removed 1 base from V and 1 base from J, with 11 bases in between. The CDR3 runs 15 residues. This CDR3 reads CASSQVLADSYEQYF. DNA of the CDR3: TGCGCCAGCAGCCAAGTGTTGGCGGATTCCTACGAGCAGTACTTC.

The rearrangement joins TRBV6-5 to TRBJ1-1; 9 bases agree with TRBD1. Per germline, CDR1 MNHEY and CDR2 SVGAGI. The V and J ends lost 4 bases and 0 bases, in that order; junction bases with no gene match: 3. The CDR3 is 15 amino acids. CDR3 sequence: CASSSGTGMNTEAFF. CDR3 sequence (DNA): TGTGCCAGCAGTTCTGGGACAGGGATGAACACTGAAGCTTTCTTT.

The gene calls are TRBV5-5 and TRBJ2-3; no firm D call. The CDR3 covers 15 residues. The germline V gene has CDR1 SGHKS and CDR2 YYEKEE (reference sequence). V was clipped by 0 bases and J by 1 base, with 9 bases between them. The CDR3 DNA is TGTGCCAGCAGCTTGGAGTTAGGTGGCACAGATACGCAGTATTTT. Its translation is CASSLELGGTDTQYF.

V usage is TRBV6-1 and J usage is TRBJ1-2; TRBD1 matches 8 bases. With V trimmed by 6 bases and J by 7 bases, 13 bases remained unmatched. The germline CDR1 and CDR2 sequences are MNHNS and SASEGT. The CDR3 consists of 15 residues. CDR3 sequence: CASSTDQGARFGYTF. CDR3 bases: TGTGCCAGCAGCACAGATCAGGGGGCAAGGTTTGGCTACACCTTC.

This clone was detected once. This chain connects TRBV11-2 to TRBJ2-7; the D is unclear. The CDR3 is 15 amino acids. From germline, CDR1 is SGHAT and CDR2 FQNNGV. Between the trimmed V and J ends, which lost 1 base and 4 bases, there was a span of 14 bases. In nucleotides, the CDR3 is TGTGCCAGCAGCTTAGTCGCGACGGTGATATACGAGCAGTACTTC. This codes for CASSLVATVIYEQYF.

This clone was found once. The gene calls are TRBV5-4 and TRBJ2-2; tentatively, D is TRBD1 (6 bases). V was shortened by 7 bases and J by 0 bases, with 10 bases between the two germline ends. The CDR3 covers 14 residues. The germline V gene has CDR1 SGHNT and CDR2 YYREEE (reference sequence). CDR3: CASWDTSNTGELFF. The DNA of the CDR3 is TGTGCCAGCTGGGACACCTCGAACACCGGGGAGCTGTTTTTT.

The chain has TRBV14 and TRBJ1-1, with a weak D call TRBD1 (5 bases). CDR3 length equals 19 residues. Trimming cost V 0 bases and J 1 base, with 21 bases left between them. In germline, CDR1 is SGHDN, CDR2 FVKESK. The DNA for the CDR3 is TGTGCCAGCAGCCAAGATTGGGTTCCCTCGGGACGATGGAACACTGAAGCTTTCTTT. Translated: CASSQDWVPSGRWNTEAFF.

This clone is a singleton in its sample. The chain combines TRBV7-9 with TRBJ2-2; no reliable D call. The CDR3 totals 12 residues. Deletions cut 5 bases from V and 6 bases from J, with 7 bases between. The germline gives CDR1 SEHNR, CDR2 FQNEAQ (reference sequence). For the CDR3, the DNA is TGTGCCAGCAGCGCTACGGCCGGGGAGCTGTTTTTT. It translates to CASSATAGELFF. The variable domain in full, with the rest retrieved from reference TRBV7-9 and TRBJ2-2, is DTGVSQNPRHKITKRGQNVTFRCDPISEHNRLYWYRQTLGQGPEFLTYFQNEAQLEKSRLLSDRFSAERPKGSFSTLEIQRTEQGDSAMYLCASSATAGELFFGEGSRLTVL.

V gene TRBV27 combines with J gene TRBJ2-3; no clear D gene. V was cut by 0 bases and J by 3 bases, with 7 bases left in between. This CDR3 is 14 amino acids long. CDR1 and CDR2 (germline): MNHEY, SMNVEV (reference sequence). CDR3 DNA sequence: TGTGCCAGCAGTTTATCAATTTCAACAGATACGCAGTATTTT. Amino acids: CASSLSISTDTQYF.

The chain is built from TRBV7-2 and TRBJ2-2; no definite D call. This CDR3 spans 15 amino acids. Trimming pared 2 bases from V and 6 bases from J, leaving 13 bases between. In germline, CDR1 is SGHTA, CDR2 FQGNSA. The CDR3 DNA is TGTGCCAGCAGCTTACCGGTAAACTCTCCCGGGGAGCTGTTTTTT. Protein product: CASSLPVNSPGELFF.

V and J are TRBV2 and TRBJ2-1; no definite D call. V was cut by 9 bases and J by 0 bases, with 12 bases left in between. There are 14 residues in the CDR3. Per the germline V gene, CDR1 is SNHLY and CDR2 is FYNNEI. Here the CDR3 DNA reads TGTGCCAGAGATTCAGGCGGCTCCTACAATGAGCAGTTCTTC. This gives the protein CARDSGGSYNEQFF.

This sequence joins TRBV6-5 and TRBJ2-1, with a weak D call TRBD1 (5 bases). Trimming removed 0 bases at V and 8 bases at J, with 14 bases between. Germline lookup yields CDR1 MNHEY and CDR2 SVGAGI. This CDR3 is built from 15 residues. DNA for the CDR3: TGTGCCAGCAGTTACTCCCCTCAGGGTGCGGATGAGCAGTTCTTC. It yields the protein CASSYSPQGADEQFF.

The chain links TRBV9 to TRBJ2-7, with 9 bases identical to TRBD1. J gave up 3 bases and V 3 bases, and 7 bases lay outside the gene matches. The CDR3 sequence is 15 residues long. The V gene's germline CDR1 is SGDLS and CDR2 YYNGEE. CDR3 in DNA: TGTGCCAGCAGCGGTTCCGGGACAGGGAGCTACGAGCAGTACTTC. This translates into CASSGSGTGSYEQYF.

This clone appeared once. The rearrangement links TRBV10-3 to TRBJ2-2; tentative D call: TRBD2 (6 bases). The CDR3 has 14 residues. The germline V and J ends were trimmed by 9 bases and 5 bases, with 16 bases remaining between them. Germline loops: CDR1 ENHRY, CDR2 SYGVKD. CDR3 DNA sequence: TGTGCCATGACCCGGGGGACCGGTACCGGGGAGCTGTTTTTT. Translating it yields CAMTRGTGTGELFF.

This clone was observed a single time. The V gene is TRBV7-9, the J gene TRBJ1-5; 7 bases line up with TRBD1. The trim removed 5 bases at V and 0 bases at J, leaving 4 bases unmatched. This CDR3 has 15 amino acids. CDR1 and CDR2 from the germline V gene are SEHNR and FQNEAQ (reference sequence). CDR3 DNA: TGTGCCAGCAGCGAAACAGGGGATAGCAATCAGCCCCAGCATTTT. Amino acid sequence: CASSETGDSNQPQHF.

This chain links TRBV2 with TRBJ2-5, with 11 nucleotides matching TRBD1. Germline CDR1 SNHLY, CDR2 FYNNEI. The CDR3 loop spans 15 amino acids. Trimming took 5 bases from V and 5 from J; bases not matched to a gene: 7. This CDR3 reads CASSPGQGAWETQYF. CDR3 DNA: TGTGCCAGCAGTCCCGGACAGGGGGCTTGGGAGACCCAGTACTTC.

The V call is TRBV30, the J call TRBJ2-3; 9 bases fit TRBD2. This CDR3 is built from 15 residues. Germline-derived CDR1 and CDR2 are GTSNPN and SVGIG (reference sequence). J lost 0 bases, V lost 1 base, and 2 bases had no gene match. The CDR3 sequence is CAWSGLADSTDTQYF. CDR3 in DNA: TGTGCCTGGAGTGGACTAGCGGATAGCACAGATACGCAGTATTTT.

This clone showed up just once. The chain has TRBV4-3 and TRBJ1-2; unclear D gene. V lost 0 bases and J lost 0, with 8 bases in between. Germline-derived CDR1 and CDR2 are LGHNA and YSLEER. The CDR3 has 15 residues. The DNA for the CDR3 is TGCGCCAGCAGCCAAGATGTAGTAACTAACTATGGCTACACCTTC. Translating it yields CASSQDVVTNYGYTF.

Comments on this clone: Relative to the germline gene, one junction end is altered; a read error may explain this. The chain uses TRBV11-1 and TRBJ2-1; 8 bases are shared with TRBD2. CDR1 SGHAT and CDR2 FQDESV come from the germline V gene (reference sequence). The CDR3 spans 13 residues. The chain's CDR3 is CASSLAGSNEQFF. The CDR3 bases are TGTGCCAGCAGCCTAGCGGGTTCCAATGAGCAGTTCTTC.

The V gene is TRBV5-4, the J gene TRBJ2-7; D remains ambiguous. With 3 bases removed from V and 0 bases from J, the gap between germline ends came to 16 bases. The germline V gene has CDR1 SGHNT and CDR2 YYREEE (reference sequence). CDR3 length: 16 residues. In DNA, the CDR3 is TGTGCCAGCAGCTGGATGACGGACGAGTCCTCCTACGAGCAGTACTTC. Translation gives CASSWMTDESSYEQYF.

This clone was detected once. This chain connects TRBV11-2 to TRBJ2-7, with 12 bases fitting TRBD2. Losses at the gene ends were 5 bases for V and 4 bases for J; bases not matched to a gene: 3. Germline CDR1 SGHAT, CDR2 FQNNGV. The CDR3 consists of 14 residues. The CDR3 nucleotides read TGTGCCAGCAGCGCCGGACTAGCGGGGTACGAGCAGTACTTC. Its protein product is CASSAGLAGYEQYF.

About this clone: One junction end does not reproduce the germline sequence, and a read error may be involved. V and J are TRBV10-2 and TRBJ2-1; D could derive from TRBD1 or TRBD2 (5 bases each). CDR1 is WSHSY, CDR2 SAAADI, per germline. The CDR3 loop spans 11 amino acids. CDR3 bases: TGCGCCAGCAGTGAGTCCGGTGAGGGGATCTTC. This codes for CASSESGEGIF.

As for this clone: This same CDR3 is encoded by further DNA sequences in the sample. This chain links TRBV11-3 with TRBJ2-7, with D hard to call. CDR3 length equals 13 residues. CDR1 is SGHNT, CDR2 YENEEA, per germline. V lost 5 bases to trimming and J lost 3 bases, with 11 bases between them. CDR3: CASSKGPHYEQYF. CDR3 DNA sequence: TGTGCCAGCAGCAAAGGCCCCCACTACGAGCAGTACTTC. Using reference TRBV11-3 and TRBJ2-7 for the parts outside the CDR3, the full variable domain is EAGVVQSPRYKIIEKKQPVAFWCNPISGHNTLYWYLQNLGQGPELLIRYENEEAVDDSQLPKDRFSAERLKGVDSTLKIQPAELGDSAVYLCASSKGPHYEQYFGPGTRLTVT.